Listed below are T cell receptor beta chains from one sample, sequenced in a study of Graves' ophthalmopathy and Graves' hyperthyroidism. Each CDR3 protein gets one entry after TCRdb re-called the multiplex PCR reads with MiXCR. The table shows approximately 500,000 distinct CDR3 sequences, with around 14% occurring only once. What was sequenced was blood. The receptors stem from a woman aged 25-40 years with Graves' ophthalmopathy. The CDR3 runs from the conserved cysteine through the conserved F or W. D genes are given only for firm matches. Only some rows state a clone size, as once, few, many or a class for expanded clones.

v_call	d_call	j_call	clone_size	cdr3_nt	cdr3_aa
TRBV19	TRBD1	TRBJ2-2	many	TGTGCCATTAGACAGGGCACCGGGGAGCTGTTTTTT	CAIRQGTGELFF
TRBV9	-	TRBJ1-5	many	TGTGCCAGCAGCGTAGAGGGGGGGGGCAATCAGCCCCAGCATTTT	CASSVEGGGNQPQHF
TRBV6-1	-	TRBJ2-2	many	TGTGCCAGCAGTGCGCAATGGGGTCCGAACACCGGGGAGCTGTTTTTT	CASSAQWGPNTGELFF
TRBV12-3/TRBV12-4	TRBD1	TRBJ1-2	many	TGTGCCAGCAGCCCGACAGGGCCCTATGGCTACACCTTC	CASSPTGPYGYTF
TRBV20-1	-	TRBJ2-4	few	TGCAGTGCTAGAGATCGGGCGGCCGACTGGGTTAAGTACTTC	CSARDRAADWVKYF
TRBV24-1	-	TRBJ2-2	many	TGTGCCACCAGTGACCCCACGTGGGGGGAGCTGTTTTTT	CATSDPTWGELFF
TRBV7-8	-	TRBJ2-5	-	TGTGCCAGCAGCTTAGCGGGACCGGGGGCAGGAGAGACCCAGTACTTC	CASSLAGPGAGETQYF
TRBV7-9	TRBD1	TRBJ2-5	many	TGTGCCAGCAGTACAGGGGGCGAGGAGACCCAGTACTTC	CASSTGGEETQYF
TRBV6-2/TRBV6-3	-	TRBJ2-2	many	TGTGCCAGCAGTTACTCGCAGGGGATGGGCACCGGGGAGCTGTTTTTT	CASSYSQGMGTGELFF
TRBV5-1	-	TRBJ1-6	many	TGCGCCAGCAGCTTGGAGGGTTTTAGTTCACCCCTCCACTTT	CASSLEGFSSPLHF
TRBV29-1	-	TRBJ1-2	-	TGCAGCGTAACCGGGACGCTGAGGGTTGGGGCCTTC	CSVTGTLRVGAF
TRBV6-1	TRBD2	TRBJ2-7	few	TGTGCCCTCGGGGGGGGGGACGAGCAGTACTTC	CALGGGDEQYF
TRBV5-5	-	TRBJ2-7	many	TGTGCCAGCAGCTTGCCAGGCAGGGGTCAGGAGCAGTACTTC	CASSLPGRGQEQYF
TRBV7-3	-	TRBJ2-5	many	TGTGCCAGCAGCTTAAGTTCTGGGGAATGGGAGACCCAGTACTTC	CASSLSSGEWETQYF
TRBV12-3/TRBV12-4	TRBD1	TRBJ2-5	many	TGTGCCAGCAGCCCGACAGGGATAGGAGAGACCCAGTACTTC	CASSPTGIGETQYF
TRBV12-3/TRBV12-4	-	TRBJ1-2	many	TGTGCCAGCACCCTGGGAATTTATGGCTACACCTTC	CASTLGIYGYTF
TRBV30	-	TRBJ1-2	many	TGTGCCTGGAGTCGGGGGGCGAGGGGCTACACCTTC	CAWSRGARGYTF
TRBV12-3/TRBV12-4	-	TRBJ2-5	many	TGTGCCAGCAGTATACAGTGGGGGGAGACCCAGTACTTC	CASSIQWGETQYF
TRBV24-1	TRBD1	TRBJ1-6	-	TGTGCCACCCCAACCCCCCGGGACAGGGCCTACTATAATTCACCCCTCCACTTT	CATPTPRDRAYYNSPLHF
TRBV24-1	TRBD2	TRBJ2-6	few	TGTGCCACCAGTGACACCCTAGCGGGAGCCTCTGGGGCCAACGTCCTGACTTTC	CATSDTLAGASGANVLTF
TRBV28	-	TRBJ2-7	-	TGTGCCAGCAGTGAAAGAGGAGCCGACGAGCAGTACTTC	CASSERGADEQYF
TRBV4-1	TRBD1	TRBJ2-7	many	TGCGCCAGCAGCCGACAGGGTAACGATGCCGAGCAGTACTTC	CASSRQGNDAEQYF
TRBV18	TRBD1	TRBJ1-3	-	TGTGCCAGCTCACCTGAGATCGGGACAGGGGGTCCTGGAAACACCATATATTTT	CASSPEIGTGGPGNTIYF
TRBV4-1	TRBD1	TRBJ2-7	few	TGCGCCAGCAGCCAAGGGACAGGGATCTACGAGCAGTACTTC	CASSQGTGIYEQYF
TRBV10-3	TRBD1	TRBJ2-7	-	TGTGCCATCCGAAATTCCGGGACAGGGGGCTTCTACGAGCAGTACTTC	CAIRNSGTGGFYEQYF
TRBV20-1	-	TRBJ2-7	few	TGCAGTGCCTTGTGGGGGGGCTCAAGCTACGAGCAGTACTTC	CSALWGGSSYEQYF
TRBV20-1	TRBD1	TRBJ1-5	many	TGCAGTGCCCCGAGGACAGGGGTATCTCAGCCCCAGCATTTT	CSAPRTGVSQPQHF